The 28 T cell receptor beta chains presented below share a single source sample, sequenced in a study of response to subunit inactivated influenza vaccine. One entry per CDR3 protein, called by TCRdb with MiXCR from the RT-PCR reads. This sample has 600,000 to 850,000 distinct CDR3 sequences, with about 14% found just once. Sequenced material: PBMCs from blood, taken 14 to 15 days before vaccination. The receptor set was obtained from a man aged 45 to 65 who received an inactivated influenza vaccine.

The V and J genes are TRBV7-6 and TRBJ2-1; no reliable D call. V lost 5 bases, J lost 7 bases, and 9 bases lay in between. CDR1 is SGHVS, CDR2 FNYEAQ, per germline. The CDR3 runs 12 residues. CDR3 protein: CASSLTINEQFF. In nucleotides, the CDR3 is TGTGCCAGCAGCCTAACTATAAATGAGCAGTTCTTC.

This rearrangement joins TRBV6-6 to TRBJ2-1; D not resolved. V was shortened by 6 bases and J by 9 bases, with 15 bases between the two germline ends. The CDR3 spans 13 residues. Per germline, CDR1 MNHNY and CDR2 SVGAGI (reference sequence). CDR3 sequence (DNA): TGTGCCAGCAGCCATCCCGGCGGCTCTGAGCAGTTCTTC. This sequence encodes CASSHPGGSEQFF.

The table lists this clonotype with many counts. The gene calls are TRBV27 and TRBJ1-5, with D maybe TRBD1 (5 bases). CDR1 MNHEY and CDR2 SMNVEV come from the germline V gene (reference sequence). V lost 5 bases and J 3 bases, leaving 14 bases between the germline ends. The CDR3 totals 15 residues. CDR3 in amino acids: CASSRAGGYNQPQHF. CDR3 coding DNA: TGTGCCAGCAGTCGCGCGGGGGGATACAATCAGCCCCAGCATTTT.

CDR3 loop: CASSQDFTSGSYEQYF. The DNA of the CDR3 is TGTGCCAGCAGCCAAGATTTCACTAGCGGCTCCTACGAGCAGTACTTC. The V call is TRBV4-2, the J call TRBJ2-7; 8 nucleotides match TRBD2. This CDR3 contains 16 residues. Germline V lookup: CDR1 LGHNA, CDR2 YNFKEQ. Trimming cost V 0 bases and J 0 bases; bases outside gene matches: 4.

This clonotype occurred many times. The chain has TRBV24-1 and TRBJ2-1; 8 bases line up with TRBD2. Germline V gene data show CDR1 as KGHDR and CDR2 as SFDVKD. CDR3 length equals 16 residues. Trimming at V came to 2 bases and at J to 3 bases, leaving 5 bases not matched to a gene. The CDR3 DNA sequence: TGTGCCACCAGTGATTGGAGCGGGAGTAACTACAATGAGCAGTTCTTC. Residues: CATSDWSGSNYNEQFF.

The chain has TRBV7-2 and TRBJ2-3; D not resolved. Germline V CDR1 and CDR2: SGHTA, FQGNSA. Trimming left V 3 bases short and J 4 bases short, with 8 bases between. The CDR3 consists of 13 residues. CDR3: CASSFGPSDTQYF. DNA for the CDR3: TGTGCCAGCAGCTTTGGACCTTCAGATACGCAGTATTTT.

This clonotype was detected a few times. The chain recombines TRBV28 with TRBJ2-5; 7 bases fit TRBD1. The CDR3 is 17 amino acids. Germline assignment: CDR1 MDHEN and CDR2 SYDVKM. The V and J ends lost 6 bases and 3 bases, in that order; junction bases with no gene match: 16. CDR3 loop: CASSPYLRQGNEETQYF. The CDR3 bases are TGTGCCAGCAGCCCTTACTTGAGACAGGGCAACGAAGAGACCCAGTACTTC.

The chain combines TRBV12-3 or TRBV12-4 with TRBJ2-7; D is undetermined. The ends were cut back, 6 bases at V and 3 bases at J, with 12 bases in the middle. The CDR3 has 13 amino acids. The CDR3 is CASRADQIYEQYF. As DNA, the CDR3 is TGTGCCAGCAGGGCGGACCAAATCTACGAGCAGTACTTC.

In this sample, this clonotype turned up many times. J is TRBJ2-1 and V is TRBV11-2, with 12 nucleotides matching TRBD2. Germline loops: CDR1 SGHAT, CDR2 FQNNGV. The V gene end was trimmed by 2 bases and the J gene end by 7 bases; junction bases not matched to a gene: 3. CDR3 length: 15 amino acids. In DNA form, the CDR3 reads TGTGCCAGCAGCTTAACTAGCGGGGGGCGGAATGAGCAGTTCTTC. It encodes CASSLTSGGRNEQFF. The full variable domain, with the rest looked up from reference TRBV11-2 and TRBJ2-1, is EAGVAQSPRYKIIEKRQSVAFWCNPISGHATLYWYQQILGQGPKLLIQFQNNGVVDDSQLPKDRFSAERLKGVDSTLKIQPAKLEDSAVYLCASSLTSGGRNEQFFGPGTRLTVL.

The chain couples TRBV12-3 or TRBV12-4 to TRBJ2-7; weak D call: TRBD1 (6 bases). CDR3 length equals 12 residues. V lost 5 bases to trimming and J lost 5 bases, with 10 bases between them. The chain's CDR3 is CASSREGDEQYF. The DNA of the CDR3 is TGTGCCAGCAGTAGAGAGGGGGACGAGCAGTACTTC.

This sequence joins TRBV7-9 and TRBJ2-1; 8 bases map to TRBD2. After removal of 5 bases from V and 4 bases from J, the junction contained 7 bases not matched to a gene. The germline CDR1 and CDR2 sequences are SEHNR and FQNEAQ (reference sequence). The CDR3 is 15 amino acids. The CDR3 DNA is TGTGCCAGCAGCACTACTAGCGGCCTTTACAATGAGCAGTTCTTC. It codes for CASSTTSGLYNEQFF.

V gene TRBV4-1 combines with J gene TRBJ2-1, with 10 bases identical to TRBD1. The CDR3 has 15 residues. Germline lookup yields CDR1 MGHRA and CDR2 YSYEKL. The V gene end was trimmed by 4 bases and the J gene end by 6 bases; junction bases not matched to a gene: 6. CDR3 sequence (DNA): TGCGCCAGCAGCCTCATGGGACAGGGGACCAATGAGCAGTTCTTC. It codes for CASSLMGQGTNEQFF.

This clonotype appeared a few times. CDR3 sequence reads: CASTVRGPGTGELFF. DNA for the CDR3: TGTGCCAGCACGGTGCGGGGACCCGGAACCGGGGAGCTGTTTTTT. The chain recombines TRBV12-3 or TRBV12-4 with TRBJ2-2; a possible D gene is TRBD2 (6 bases). The length of the CDR3 is 15 residues. The V end was cut by 7 bases, the J end by 5 bases, with 17 bases between.

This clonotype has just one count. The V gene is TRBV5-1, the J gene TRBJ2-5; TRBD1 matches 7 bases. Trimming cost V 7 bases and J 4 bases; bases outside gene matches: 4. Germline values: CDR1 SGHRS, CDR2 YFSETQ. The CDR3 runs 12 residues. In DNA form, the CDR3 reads TGCGCCAGCCGACAGGGAGTAGAGACCCAGTACTTC. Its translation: CASRQGVETQYF.

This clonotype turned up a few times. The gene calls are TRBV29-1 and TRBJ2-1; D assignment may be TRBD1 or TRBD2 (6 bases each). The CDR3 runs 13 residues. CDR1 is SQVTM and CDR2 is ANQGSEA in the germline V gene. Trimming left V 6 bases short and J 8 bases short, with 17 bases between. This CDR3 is CSVESWGAHEQFF. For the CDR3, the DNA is TGCAGCGTGGAGTCGTGGGGGGCCCATGAGCAGTTCTTC.

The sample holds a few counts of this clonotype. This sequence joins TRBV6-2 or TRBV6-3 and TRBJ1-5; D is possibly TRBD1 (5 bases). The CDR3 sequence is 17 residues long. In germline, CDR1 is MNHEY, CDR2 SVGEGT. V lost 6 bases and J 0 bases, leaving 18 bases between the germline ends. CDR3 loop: CASSPGTGDFSNQPQHF. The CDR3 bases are TGTGCCAGCAGCCCCGGGACCGGAGACTTTAGCAATCAGCCCCAGCATTTT.

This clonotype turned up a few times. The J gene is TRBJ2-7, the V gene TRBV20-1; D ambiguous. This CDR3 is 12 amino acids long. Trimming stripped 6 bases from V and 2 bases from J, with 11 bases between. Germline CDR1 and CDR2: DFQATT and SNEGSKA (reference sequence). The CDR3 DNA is TGCAGTGCAGCCTCTACCGCCTACGAGCAGTACTTC. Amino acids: CSAASTAYEQYF.

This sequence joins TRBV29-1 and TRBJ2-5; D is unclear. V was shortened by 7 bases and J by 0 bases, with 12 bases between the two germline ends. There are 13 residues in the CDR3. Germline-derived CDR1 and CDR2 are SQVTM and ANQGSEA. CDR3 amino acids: CSAEQWYQETQYF. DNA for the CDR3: TGCAGCGCAGAACAGTGGTACCAAGAGACCCAGTACTTC.

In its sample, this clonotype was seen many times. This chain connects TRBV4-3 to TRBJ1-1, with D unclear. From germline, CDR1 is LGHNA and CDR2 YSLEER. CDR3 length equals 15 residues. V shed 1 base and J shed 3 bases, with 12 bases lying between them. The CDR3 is CASSQGSFGYTEAFF. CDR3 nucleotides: TGCGCCAGCAGCCAAGGTTCATTCGGATACACTGAAGCTTTCTTT.

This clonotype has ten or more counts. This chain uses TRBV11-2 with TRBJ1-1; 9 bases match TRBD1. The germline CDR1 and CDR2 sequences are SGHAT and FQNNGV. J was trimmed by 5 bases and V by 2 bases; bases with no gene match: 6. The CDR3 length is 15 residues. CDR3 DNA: TGTGCCAGCAGCTTAAGTGCGACAGGGGGAACTGAAGCTTTCTTT. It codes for CASSLSATGGTEAFF.

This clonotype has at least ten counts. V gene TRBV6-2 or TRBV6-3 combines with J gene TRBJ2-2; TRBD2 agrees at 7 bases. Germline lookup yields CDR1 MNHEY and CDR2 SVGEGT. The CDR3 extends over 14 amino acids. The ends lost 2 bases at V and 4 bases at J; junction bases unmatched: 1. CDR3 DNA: TGTGCCAGCAGTTACCAGCGGGGCACCGGGGAGCTGTTTTTT. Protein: CASSYQRGTGELFF.

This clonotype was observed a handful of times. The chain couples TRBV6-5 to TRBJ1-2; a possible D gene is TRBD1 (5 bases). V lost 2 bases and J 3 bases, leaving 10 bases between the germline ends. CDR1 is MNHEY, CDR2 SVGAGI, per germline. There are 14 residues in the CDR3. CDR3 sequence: CASSYGGGDYGYTF. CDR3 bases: TGTGCCAGCAGTTACGGGGGTGGCGACTATGGCTACACCTTC.

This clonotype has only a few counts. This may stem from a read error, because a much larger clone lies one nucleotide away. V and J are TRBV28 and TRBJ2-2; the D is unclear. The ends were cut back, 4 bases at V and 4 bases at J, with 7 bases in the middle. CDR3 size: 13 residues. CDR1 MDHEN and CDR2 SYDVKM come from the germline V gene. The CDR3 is CASSSDPTGELFF. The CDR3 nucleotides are TGTGCCAGCAGTTCAGACCCCACCGGGGAGCTGTTTTTT.

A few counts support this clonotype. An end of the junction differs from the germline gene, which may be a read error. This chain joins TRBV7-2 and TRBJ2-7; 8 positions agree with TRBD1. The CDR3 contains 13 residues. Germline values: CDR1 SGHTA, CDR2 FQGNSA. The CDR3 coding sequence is TGTGCCAGCAGCCGACAGGGGAGCTACGAGCAGCACTTC. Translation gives CASSRQGSYEQHF. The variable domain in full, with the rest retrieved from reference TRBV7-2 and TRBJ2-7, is GAGVSQSPSNKVTEKGKDVELRCDPISGHTALYWYRQSLGQGLEFLIYFQGNSAPDKSGLPSDRFSAERTGGSVSTLTIQRTQQEDSAVYLCASSRQGSYEQHFGPGTRLTVT.

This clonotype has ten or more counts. The CDR3 loop reads CASSSTGTGYEQYF. The CDR3 region has the DNA TGTGCCAGCAGCTCGACGGGAACCGGCTACGAGCAGTACTTC. The V and J genes are TRBV7-9 and TRBJ2-7; D perhaps matches TRBD2 (5 bases). Trimming cost V 4 bases and J 3 bases, with 13 bases left between them. Germline CDR1 SEHNR, CDR2 FQNEAQ (reference sequence). The CDR3 totals 14 residues.

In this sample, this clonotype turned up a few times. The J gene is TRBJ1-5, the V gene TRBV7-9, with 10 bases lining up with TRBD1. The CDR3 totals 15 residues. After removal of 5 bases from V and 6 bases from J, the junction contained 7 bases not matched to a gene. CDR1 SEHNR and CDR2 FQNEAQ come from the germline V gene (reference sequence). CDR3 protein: CASSRTGGNGQPQHF. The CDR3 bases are TGTGCCAGCAGCAGGACAGGGGGGAACGGTCAGCCCCAGCATTTT. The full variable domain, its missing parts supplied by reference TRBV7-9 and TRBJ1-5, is DTGVSQNPRHKITKRGQNVTFRCDPISEHNRLYWYRQTLGQGPEFLTYFQNEAQLEKSRLLSDRFSAERPKGSFSTLEIQRTEQGDSAMYLCASSRTGGNGQPQHFGDGTRLSIL.

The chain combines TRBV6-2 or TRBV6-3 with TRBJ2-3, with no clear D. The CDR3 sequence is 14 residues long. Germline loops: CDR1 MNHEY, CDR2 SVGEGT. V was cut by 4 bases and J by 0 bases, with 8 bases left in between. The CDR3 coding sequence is TGTGCCAGCAGTTTCGTCCCTAGCACAGATACGCAGTATTTT. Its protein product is CASSFVPSTDTQYF.

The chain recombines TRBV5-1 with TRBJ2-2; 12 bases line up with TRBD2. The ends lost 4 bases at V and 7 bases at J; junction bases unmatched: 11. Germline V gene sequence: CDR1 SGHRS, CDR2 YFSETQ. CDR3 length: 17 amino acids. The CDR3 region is CASSRVPSGRANGELFF. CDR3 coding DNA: TGCGCCAGCAGCCGGGTCCCTAGCGGGAGGGCCAACGGGGAGCTGTTTTTT. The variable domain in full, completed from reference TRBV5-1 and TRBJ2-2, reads KAGVTQTPRYLIKTRGQQVTLSCSPISGHRSVSWYQQTPGQGLQFLFEYFSETQRNKGNFPGRFSGRQFSNSRSEMNVSTLELGDSALYLCASSRVPSGRANGELFFGEGSRLTVL.